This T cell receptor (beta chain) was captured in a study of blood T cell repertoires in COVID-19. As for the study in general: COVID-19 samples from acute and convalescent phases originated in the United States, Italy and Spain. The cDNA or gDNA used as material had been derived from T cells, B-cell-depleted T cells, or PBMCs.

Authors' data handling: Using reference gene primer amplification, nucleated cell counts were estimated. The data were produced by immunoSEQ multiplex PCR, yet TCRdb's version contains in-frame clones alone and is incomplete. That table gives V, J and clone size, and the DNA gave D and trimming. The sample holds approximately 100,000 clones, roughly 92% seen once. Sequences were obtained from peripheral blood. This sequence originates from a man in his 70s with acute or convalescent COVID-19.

The CDR3 protein is CASSLAHAGNTEAFF. CDR3 bases: TGTGCCAGCAGCTTAGCCCACGCAGGGAACACTGAAGCTTTCTTT. The chain has TRBV7-6 and TRBJ1-1, with no clear D. Trimming took 0 bases from V and 1 from J, leaving 9 bases between them. The germline V gene encodes CDR1 SGHVS and CDR2 FNYEAQ. The CDR3 extends over 15 amino acids. Variable domain in full (rest from reference TRBV7-6 and TRBJ1-1): GAGVSQSPRYKVTKRGQDVALRCDPISGHVSLYWYRQALGQGPEFLTYFNYEAQQDKSGLPNDRFSAERPEGSISTLTIQRTEQRDSAMYRCASSLAHAGNTEAFFGQGTRLTVV.